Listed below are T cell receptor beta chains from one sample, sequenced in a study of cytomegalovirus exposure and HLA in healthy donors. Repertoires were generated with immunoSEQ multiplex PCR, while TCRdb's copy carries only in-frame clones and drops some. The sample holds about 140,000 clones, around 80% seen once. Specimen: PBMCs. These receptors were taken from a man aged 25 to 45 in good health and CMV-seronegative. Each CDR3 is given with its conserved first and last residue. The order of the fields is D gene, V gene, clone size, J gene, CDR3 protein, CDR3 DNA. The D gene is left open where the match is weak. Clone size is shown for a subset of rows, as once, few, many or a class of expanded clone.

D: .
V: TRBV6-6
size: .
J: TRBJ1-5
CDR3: CASSYSGTGQPQNF
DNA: TGTGCCAGCAGTTACTCTGGTACGGGTCAGCCCCAGAATTTT

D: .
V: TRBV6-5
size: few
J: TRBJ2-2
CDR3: CASSSGGGELFF
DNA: TGTGCCAGCAGCTCAGGAGGGGGGGAGCTGTTTTTT

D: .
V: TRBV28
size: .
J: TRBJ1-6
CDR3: CASSSYRAATNSPLHF
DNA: TGTGCCAGCAGTTCCTACAGGGCGGCTACGAATTCACCCCTCCACTTT

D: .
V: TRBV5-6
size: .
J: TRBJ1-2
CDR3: CATSTDRVYGYPF
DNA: TGTGCCACCAGTACTGACAGAGTATATGGCTACCCCTTC

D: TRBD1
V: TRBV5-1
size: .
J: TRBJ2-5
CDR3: CASSSGDSFQETQYF
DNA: TGCGCCAGCAGCTCCGGGGACAGCTTCCAAGAGACCCAGTACTTC

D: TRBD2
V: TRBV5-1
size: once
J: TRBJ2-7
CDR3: CASSLVGEGRNEQYF
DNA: TGCGCCAGCAGCTTGGTGGGGGAGGGGAGGAACGAGCAGTACTTC

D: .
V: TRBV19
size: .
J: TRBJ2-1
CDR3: CASSIEAGYNEQFF
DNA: TGTGCCAGTAGTATTGAGGCGGGATACAATGAGCAGTTCTTC

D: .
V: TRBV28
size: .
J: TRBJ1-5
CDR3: CASSLSGLGQPQHF
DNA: TGTGCCAGCAGTTTATCAGGGTTGGGTCAGCCCCAGCATTTT

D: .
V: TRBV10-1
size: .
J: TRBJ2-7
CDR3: CASSEEKLSSYEQYF
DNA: TGCGCCAGCAGTGAGGAGAAGTTGAGCTCCTACGAGCAGTACTTC

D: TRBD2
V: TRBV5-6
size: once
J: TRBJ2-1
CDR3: CASSRTGRLAGLYNEQFF
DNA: TGTGCCAGCAGCCGGACGGGCCGACTAGCGGGACTCTACAATGAGCAGTTCTTC

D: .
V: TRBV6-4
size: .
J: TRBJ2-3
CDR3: CASSGGSTDTQYF
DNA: TGTGCCAGCAGTGGCGGGAGCACAGATACGCAGTATTTT

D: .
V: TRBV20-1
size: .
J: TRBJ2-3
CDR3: CSARGPDTQYF
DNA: TGCAGTGCTAGGGGCCCAGATACGCAGTATTTT

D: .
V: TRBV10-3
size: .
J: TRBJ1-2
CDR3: CAISESESSGYGYTF
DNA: TGTGCCATCAGTGAGTCTGAGTCGTCGGGCTATGGCTACACCTTC

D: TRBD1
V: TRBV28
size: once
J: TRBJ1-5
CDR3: CASTPGTGYQPQHF
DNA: TGTGCCAGCACCCCCGGGACAGGATATCAGCCCCAGCATTTT

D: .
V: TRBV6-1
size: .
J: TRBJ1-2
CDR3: CASSEETVGNYGYTF
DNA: TGTGCCAGCAGTGAGGAGACAGTGGGAAACTATGGCTACACCTTC

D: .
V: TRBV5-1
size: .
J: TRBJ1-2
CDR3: CASSLGTTDYGYTF
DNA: TGCGCCAGCAGCTTGGGGACAACTGACTATGGCTACACCTTC

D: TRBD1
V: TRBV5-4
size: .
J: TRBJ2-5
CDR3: CASSSRQGETQYF
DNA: TGTGCCAGCAGCTCCCGACAGGGAGAGACCCAGTACTTC

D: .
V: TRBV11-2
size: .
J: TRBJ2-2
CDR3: CASSLAQGGTGELFF
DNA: TGTGCCAGCAGCTTAGCCCAGGGAGGCACCGGGGAGCTGTTTTTT

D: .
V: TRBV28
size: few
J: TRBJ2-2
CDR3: CASSFSQARGTGELFF
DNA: TGTGCCAGCAGTTTCTCCCAGGCTCGGGGCACCGGGGAGCTGTTTTTT

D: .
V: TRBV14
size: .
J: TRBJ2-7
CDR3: CASSQGLYEQYF
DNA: TGTGCCAGCAGCCAAGGTCTCTACGAGCAGTACTTC

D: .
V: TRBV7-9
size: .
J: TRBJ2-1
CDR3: CASSSETQGIGYNEQFF
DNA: TGTGCCAGCAGCTCTGAAACACAGGGAATTGGCTACAATGAGCAGTTCTTC

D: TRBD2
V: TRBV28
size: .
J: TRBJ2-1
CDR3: CASSFQLAGGNEQFF
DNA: TGTGCCAGCAGTTTCCAGCTAGCGGGAGGAAATGAGCAGTTCTTC

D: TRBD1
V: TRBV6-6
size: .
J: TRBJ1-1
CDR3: CASSYLLDREAFF
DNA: TGTGCCAGCAGTTACCTTCTGGACAGGGAAGCTTTCTTT

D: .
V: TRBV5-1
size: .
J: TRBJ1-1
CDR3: CASSFSQGMNTEAFF
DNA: TGCGCCAGCAGCTTTAGCCAGGGTATGAACACTGAAGCTTTCTTT

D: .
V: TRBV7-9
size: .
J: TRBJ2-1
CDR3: CASSFGWSDEQFF
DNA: TGTGCCAGCAGCTTCGGCTGGAGCGATGAGCAGTTCTTC

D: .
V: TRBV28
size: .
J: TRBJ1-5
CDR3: CASRDPQGSNQPQHF
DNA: TGTGCCAGCAGGGACCCGCAGGGTAGCAATCAGCCCCAGCATTTT

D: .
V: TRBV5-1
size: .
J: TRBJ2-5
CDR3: CASSLQGQQETQYF
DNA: TGCGCCAGCAGCTTGCAGGGACAACAAGAGACCCAGTACTTC

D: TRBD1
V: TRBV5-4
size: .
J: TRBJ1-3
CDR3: CASSIGGTVSGNTIYF
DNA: TGTGCCAGCAGTATAGGGGGGACAGTCTCTGGAAACACCATATATTTT

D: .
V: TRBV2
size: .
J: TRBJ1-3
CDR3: CASSGSYSGNTIYF
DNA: TGTGCCAGCAGTGGGAGCTACTCTGGAAACACCATATATTTT

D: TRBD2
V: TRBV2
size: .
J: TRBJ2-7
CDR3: CASSEDLAGGTSNYEQYF
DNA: TGTGCCAGCAGTGAAGATCTAGCGGGAGGTACCAGTAACTACGAGCAGTACTTC

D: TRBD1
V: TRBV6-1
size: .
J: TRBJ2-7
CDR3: CASSTGTGVPYEQYF
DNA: TGTGCCAGCAGTACGGGGACAGGGGTTCCCTACGAGCAGTACTTC

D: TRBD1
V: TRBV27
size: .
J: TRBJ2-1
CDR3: CASSRITGTGHNEQFF
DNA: TGTGCCAGCAGTCGAATCACCGGGACAGGACACAATGAGCAGTTCTTC

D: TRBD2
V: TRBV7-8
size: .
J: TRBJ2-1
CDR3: CASSLGRTSGNEQFF
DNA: TGTGCCAGCAGCTTGGGACGGACTAGCGGGAATGAGCAGTTCTTC

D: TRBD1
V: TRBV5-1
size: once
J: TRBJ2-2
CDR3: CASSLNTGVGGELFF
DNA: TGCGCCAGCAGCCTAAATACAGGGGTTGGCGGGGAGCTGTTTTTT

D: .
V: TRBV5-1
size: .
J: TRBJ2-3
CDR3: CASSLEERGTDTQYF
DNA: TGCGCCAGCAGCTTGGAGGAGCGGGGCACAGATACGCAGTATTTT

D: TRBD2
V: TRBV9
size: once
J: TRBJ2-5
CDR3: CASSVESGLGLAGVHETQYF
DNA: TGTGCCAGCAGCGTAGAAAGCGGGTTGGGACTAGCGGGGGTTCACGAGACCCAGTACTTC

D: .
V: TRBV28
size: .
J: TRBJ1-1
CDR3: CASSPYHMGNTEAFF
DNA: TGTGCCAGCAGTCCGTACCACATGGGCAACACTGAAGCTTTCTTT

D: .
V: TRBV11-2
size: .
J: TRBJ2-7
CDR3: CASSLRTYRSYEQYF
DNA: TGTGCCAGCAGCTTAAGAACCTACCGCTCCTACGAGCAGTACTTC

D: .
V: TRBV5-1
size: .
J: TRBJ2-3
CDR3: CASSPRAAAAVRTDTQYF
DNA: TGCGCCAGCAGCCCGCGTGCGGCTGCAGCGGTTCGGACAGATACGCAGTATTTT

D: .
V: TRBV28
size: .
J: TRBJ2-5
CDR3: CASSPGMQETQYF
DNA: TGTGCCAGCAGTCCCGGGATGCAAGAGACCCAGTACTTC

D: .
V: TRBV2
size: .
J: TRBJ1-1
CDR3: CASSEYGTEAFF
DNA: TGTGCCAGCAGTGAATACGGCACTGAAGCTTTCTTT

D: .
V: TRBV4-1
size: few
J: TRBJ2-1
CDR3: CASRRGAGFYNEQFF
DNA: TGCGCCAGCAGACGCGGGGCGGGTTTCTACAATGAGCAGTTCTTC

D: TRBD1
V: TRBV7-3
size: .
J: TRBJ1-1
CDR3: CASSSDRASETEAFF
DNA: TGTGCCAGCAGCAGCGACAGGGCTTCGGAGACTGAAGCTTTCTTT

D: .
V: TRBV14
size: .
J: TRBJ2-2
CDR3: CASSQVYTGAGPGELFF
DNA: TGTGCCAGCAGCCAAGTTTATACGGGTGCGGGGCCCGGGGAGCTGTTTTTT

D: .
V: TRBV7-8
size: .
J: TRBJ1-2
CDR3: CASSTYNYGYTF
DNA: TGTGCCAGCAGTACATATAACTATGGCTACACCTTC

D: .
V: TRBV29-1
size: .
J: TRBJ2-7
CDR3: CSGAFSSYEQYF
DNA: TGCAGCGGGGCTTTTTCCTCCTACGAGCAGTACTTC

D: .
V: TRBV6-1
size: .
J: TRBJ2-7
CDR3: CASNYDRTYEQYF
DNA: TGTGCCAGCAATTACGACAGAACCTACGAGCAGTACTTC

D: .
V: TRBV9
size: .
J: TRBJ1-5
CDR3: CASSFTVNQPQHF
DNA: TGTGCCAGCAGCTTCACAGTCAATCAGCCCCAGCATTTT

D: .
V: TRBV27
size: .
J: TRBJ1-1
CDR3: CASSSAQTMNTEAFF
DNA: TGTGCCAGCAGTTCAGCACAGACGATGAACACTGAAGCTTTCTTT

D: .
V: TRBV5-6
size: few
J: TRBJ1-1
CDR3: CASSLATVLAEAFF
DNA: TGTGCCAGCAGCTTGGCGACAGTCTTGGCTGAAGCTTTCTTT

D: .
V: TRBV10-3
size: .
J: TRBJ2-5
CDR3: CAIRPDSQETQYF
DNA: TGTGCCATCAGGCCGGACAGTCAAGAGACCCAGTACTTC

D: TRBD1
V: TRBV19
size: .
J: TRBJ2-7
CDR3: CASTRTGGSYEQYF
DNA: TGTGCCAGCACTAGGACAGGGGGCTCGTACGAGCAGTACTTC

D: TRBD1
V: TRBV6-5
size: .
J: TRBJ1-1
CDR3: CASSYETGGITEAFF
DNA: TGTGCCAGCAGTTACGAAACAGGGGGCATTACTGAAGCTTTCTTT

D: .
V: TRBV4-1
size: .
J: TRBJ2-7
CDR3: CASSPIGTGTYEQYF
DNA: TGCGCCAGCAGCCCGATTGGGACTGGTACCTACGAGCAGTACTTC

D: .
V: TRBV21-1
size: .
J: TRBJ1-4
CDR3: CASPYRVEKLFF
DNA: TGTGCCAGCCCATACAGGGTTGAAAAACTGTTTTTT